The next 18 T cell receptor beta chains were all read from a single sample in a study of T cell responses to AZD1222 COVID-19 vaccine. The method was immunoSEQ multiplex PCR; TCRdb's version includes in-frame clones alone and lacks a portion of them. The sample carries some 140,000 clones, 80% to 90% recorded once. Sample: peripheral blood, taken on day 0 of AZD1222 vaccination. The receptor set was obtained from an adult in good health.

This chain links TRBV25-1 with TRBJ2-7, with 8 bases identical to TRBD1. This CDR3 has 17 amino acids. The germline V gene encodes CDR1 MGHDK and CDR2 SYGVNS. V shed 2 bases, J shed 2 bases, and the junction held 11 bases outside the gene matches. CDR3 sequence (DNA): TGTGCCAGCAGTGAAAGTTTAGGCGGGACAGGCCCCTACGAGCAGTACTTC. Protein sequence: CASSESLGGTGPYEQYF.

This clone was seen a single time. This chain joins TRBV28 and TRBJ1-4; 10 bases line up with TRBD1. CDR1 and CDR2 (germline): MDHEN, SYDVKM. The CDR3 extends over 16 amino acids. J was trimmed by 5 bases and V by 5 bases; bases with no gene match: 8. As DNA, the CDR3 is TGTGCCAGCAGTCCACCTGGACAGGGGGGGAATGAAAAACTGTTTTTT. This encodes CASSPPGQGGNEKLFF.

The V gene is TRBV19, the J gene TRBJ1-6; weak D call: TRBD1 (5 bases). CDR1 and CDR2 (germline): LNHDA, SQIVND (reference sequence). Trimming took off 3 bases at V and 8 bases at J, with 14 bases between the two ends. The length of the CDR3 is 15 residues. The CDR3 protein is CASSIDPAGHSPLHF. CDR3 DNA sequence: TGTGCCAGTAGTATTGATCCTGCAGGGCATTCACCCCTCCACTTT.

This clone occurred a few times. Here the CDR3 DNA reads TGTGCCAGCAGGCGACAGGGGGCGGATACGCAGTATTTT. Protein sequence: CASRRQGADTQYF. The rearrangement uses TRBV6-5 and TRBJ2-3, with 10 nucleotides matching TRBD1. Trimming cost V 6 bases and J 6 bases; bases outside gene matches: 3. The CDR3 consists of 13 residues. The germline V gene has CDR1 MNHEY and CDR2 SVGAGI.

The chain uses TRBV7-9 and TRBJ2-3; the match to TRBD2 covers 9 bases. This CDR3 has 15 residues. The V gene end was trimmed by 5 bases and the J gene end by 2 bases; junction bases not matched to a gene: 5. CDR1 is SEHNR, CDR2 FQNEAQ, per germline (reference sequence). CDR3 coding DNA: TGTGCCAGCAGCACAGGACTAGCGAACACAGATACGCAGTATTTT. It codes for CASSTGLANTDTQYF.

This clone came up once. This chain connects TRBV3-1 (or the pseudogene TRBV3-2) to TRBJ2-5; D not certain. V lost 2 bases and J lost 3, with 10 bases in between. This CDR3 spans 14 amino acids. Germline-derived CDR1 and CDR2 are LGHDT and YNNKEL (reference sequence). The CDR3 loop is CASSQRSDKETQYF. The CDR3 coding sequence is TGTGCCAGCAGCCAAAGGTCAGACAAAGAGACCCAGTACTTC.

The chain employs TRBV7-8 and TRBJ1-1, with D maybe TRBD1 (6 bases). This CDR3 spans 15 amino acids. Germline V lookup: CDR1 SGHVS, CDR2 FQNEAQ. The V and J ends lost 6 bases and 1 base respectively, with 15 bases between them. The CDR3 DNA reads as TGTGCCAGCAGAGCAGCCGGGACACCGAACACTGAAGCTTTCTTT. It translates to CASRAAGTPNTEAFF.

The chain couples TRBV6-6 to TRBJ1-2, with D perhaps TRBD1 (5 bases). CDR1 is MNHNY, CDR2 SVGAGI, per germline (reference sequence). The CDR3 has 15 amino acids. Between the trimmed V and J ends, which lost 6 bases and 1 base, there was a span of 15 bases. The CDR3 sequence: CASSLSGIDNYGYTF. In nucleotides, the CDR3 is TGTGCCAGCAGCTTATCAGGGATAGATAACTATGGCTACACCTTC.

The chain combines TRBV7-6 with TRBJ2-1; TRBD2 aligns across 13 bases. Per the germline V gene, CDR1 is SGHVS and CDR2 is FNYEAQ. V lost 5 bases to trimming and J lost 6 bases; unmatched junction nucleotides: 13. This CDR3 has 18 residues. CDR3 protein: CASSRGLAGAGSGNEQFF. The CDR3 coding sequence is TGTGCCAGCAGCAGAGGACTAGCGGGAGCCGGATCAGGCAATGAGCAGTTCTTC.

V is TRBV5-1 and J is TRBJ2-5; D not certain. The CDR3 totals 14 residues. Germline V CDR1 and CDR2: SGHRS, YFSETQ. The V end was cut by 4 bases, the J end by 2 bases, with 12 bases between. The CDR3 region is CASSPARDQETQYF. The CDR3 DNA follows: TGCGCCAGCAGCCCCGCAAGAGATCAAGAGACCCAGTACTTC.

This chain connects TRBV19 to TRBJ1-5, with D unclear. The CDR3 covers 14 residues. Germline V lookup: CDR1 LNHDA, CDR2 SQIVND (reference sequence). Trimming took off 3 bases at V and 3 bases at J, with 9 bases between the two ends. The CDR3 here is CASSIVSYNQPQHF. The DNA for the CDR3 is TGTGCCAGTAGTATCGTCAGCTACAATCAGCCCCAGCATTTT.

This chain uses TRBV4-1 with TRBJ2-7, with D possibly being TRBD1 or TRBD2 (6 bases each). V gave up 1 base and J gave up 2 bases, with 12 bases separating them. This CDR3 has 15 residues. Germline CDR1 and CDR2: MGHRA and YSYEKL. This CDR3 is CASSQVGGEAYEQYF. In DNA form, the CDR3 reads TGCGCCAGCAGCCAAGTCGGGGGCGAGGCCTACGAGCAGTACTTC.

The chain couples TRBV3-1 (or the pseudogene TRBV3-2) to TRBJ2-7; no definite D call. CDR1 is LGHDT and CDR2 is YNNKEL in the germline V gene (reference sequence). This CDR3 comprises 13 residues. V was trimmed by 4 bases and J by 1 base, leaving 8 bases between them. The CDR3 loop reads CASSRPPSYEQYF. CDR3 nucleotides: TGTGCCAGCAGCCGCCCCCCTTCCTACGAGCAGTACTTC.

The gene calls are TRBV6-5 and TRBJ1-1; 11 bases match TRBD1. The germline CDR1 and CDR2 sequences are MNHEY and SVGAGI. This CDR3 has 13 amino acids. Trimming removed 8 bases from V and 3 bases from J; junction bases left unmatched: 2. The chain's CDR3 is CASRGQGDTEAFF. In DNA form, the CDR3 reads TGTGCCAGCCGGGGACAGGGGGACACTGAAGCTTTCTTT.

V and J are TRBV6-6 and TRBJ1-1; 7 bases match TRBD1. J gave up 0 bases and V 4 bases, and 8 bases lay outside the gene matches. Germline CDR1 is MNHNY and CDR2 is SVGAGI (reference sequence). The CDR3 totals 16 residues. As DNA, the CDR3 is TGTGCCAGCAGTTTCGGACAGGCTGAAATGAACACTGAAGCTTTCTTT. Encoded protein: CASSFGQAEMNTEAFF.

The V gene is TRBV20-1, the J gene TRBJ2-7, with D possibly matching TRBD1 (6 bases). The CDR3 spans 12 residues. Trimming stripped 3 bases from V and 2 bases from J, with 8 bases between. CDR1 and CDR2 (germline): DFQATT, SNEGSKA (reference sequence). The CDR3 loop reads CSASRQAYEQYF. The CDR3 coding sequence is TGCAGTGCTAGTCGACAGGCCTACGAGCAGTACTTC.

This clone was seen a handful of times. The chain is built from TRBV6-5 and TRBJ1-2; no definite D call. The V gene's germline CDR1 is MNHEY and CDR2 SVGAGI. Trimming took off 2 bases at V and 6 bases at J, with 16 bases between the two ends. There are 15 residues in the CDR3. The CDR3 region has the DNA TGTGCCAGCAGTTACGTGGAGGGAAGATGGGATGGCTACACCTTC. This encodes CASSYVEGRWDGYTF.

J is TRBJ1-6 and V is TRBV6-5, with D unclear. The ends were cut back, 7 bases at V and 6 bases at J, with 10 bases in the middle. This CDR3 is built from 13 residues. Looked up from germline, CDR1 is MNHEY and CDR2 is SVGAGI. CDR3 nucleotide sequence: TGTGCCAGCACTCTTGGGCCTAATTCACCCCTCCACTTT. It translates to CASTLGPNSPLHF.